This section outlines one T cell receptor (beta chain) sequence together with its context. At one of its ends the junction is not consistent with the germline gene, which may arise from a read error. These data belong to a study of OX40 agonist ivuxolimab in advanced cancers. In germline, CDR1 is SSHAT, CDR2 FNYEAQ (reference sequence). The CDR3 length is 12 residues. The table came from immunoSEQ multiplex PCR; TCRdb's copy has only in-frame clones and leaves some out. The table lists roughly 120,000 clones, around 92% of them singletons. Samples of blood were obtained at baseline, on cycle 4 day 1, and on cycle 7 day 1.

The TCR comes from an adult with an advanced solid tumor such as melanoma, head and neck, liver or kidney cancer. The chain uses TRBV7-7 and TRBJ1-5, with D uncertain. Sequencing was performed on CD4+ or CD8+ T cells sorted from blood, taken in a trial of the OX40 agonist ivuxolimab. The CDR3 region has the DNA TGTGCTAGCAGCTTAGAGTATCAGCCCCAGCATTTT. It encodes CASSLEYQPQHF.